Following are 10 T cell receptor beta chains from one sample sequenced in a study of Ad26.COV2.S vaccination and SARS-CoV-2 variants. Clones were read by immunoSEQ multiplex PCR, and TCRdb kept only the in-frame ones, dropping some. The repertoire has roughly 410,000 clones, roughly 80% of them found once; the top ten carry around 7.4%. Treatment in this sample: around 19 received Ad26.COV2.S at low or high dose, single or two shots; about 5 received placebo; per-sample allocation not given. Sampling was done on day 63 after the first vaccine or placebo injection. The sequences come from peripheral blood, collected in a trial of Ad26.COV2.S vaccine versus placebo. The receptors here all came from a person aged 18-65 years who received the Ad26.COV2.S COVID-19 vaccine or a placebo.

The chain joins TRBV7-9 to TRBJ2-3; 13 bases are a match to TRBD2. This CDR3 spans 16 amino acids. V dropped 5 bases and J dropped 5; count of bases not matched to a gene: 7. Per the germline V gene, CDR1 is SEHNR and CDR2 is FQNEAQ (reference sequence). CDR3 DNA sequence: TGTGCCAGCAGCCGACTAGCGGGAGGACGCGGAGATACGCAGTATTTT. Its translation is CASSRLAGGRGDTQYF.

The genes are TRBV29-1 and TRBJ1-1, with 10 positions matching TRBD1. The CDR3 is 11 amino acids. Looked up from germline, CDR1 is SQVTM and CDR2 is ANQGSEA. Trimming at V came to 4 bases and at J to 10 bases, leaving 3 bases not matched to a gene. Written as DNA, the CDR3 is TGCAGCGTTGGTTGGACAGGGGGAGCTTTCTTT. This sequence encodes CSVGWTGGAFF.

The chain links TRBV5-4 to TRBJ2-5; the D is unclear. Germline assignment: CDR1 SGHNT and CDR2 YYREEE (reference sequence). This CDR3 has 14 amino acids. Between the trimmed V and J ends, which lost 0 bases and 1 base, there was a span of 7 bases. Written as DNA, the CDR3 is TGTGCCAGCAGCTTGGGGGTAGCCCAAGAGACCCAGTACTTC. This encodes CASSLGVAQETQYF.

The chain is built from TRBV24-1 and TRBJ2-5; 14 bases line up with TRBD2. CDR3 length equals 17 residues. CDR1 and CDR2 (germline): KGHDR, SFDVKD. Trimming removed 5 bases from V and 5 bases from J; junction bases left unmatched: 9. The CDR3 DNA follows: TGTGCCACCAGTGTCCGACTAGCGGGAGGGCCAGTGGAGACCCAGTACTTC. Translation gives CATSVRLAGGPVETQYF.

The rearrangement joins TRBV7-2 to TRBJ2-7; D is possibly TRBD2 (6 bases). The germline gives CDR1 SGHTA, CDR2 FQGNSA. Trimming cost V 3 bases and J 3 bases, with 12 bases left between them. The CDR3 sequence is 14 residues long. Here the CDR3 DNA reads TGTGCCAGCAGCTTCTCCCCGGGGGTCTACGAGCAGTACTTC. It yields the protein CASSFSPGVYEQYF.

V usage is TRBV7-9 and J usage is TRBJ2-7, with D unresolved. This CDR3 spans 11 amino acids. The germline V gene has CDR1 SEHNR and CDR2 FQNEAQ (reference sequence). Trimming took 3 bases from V and 6 from J, leaving 6 bases between them. For the CDR3, the DNA is TGTGCCAGCAGCTTCACGGGCGAGCAGTACTTC. It codes for CASSFTGEQYF.

The V gene is TRBV5-4, the J gene TRBJ1-1; D not resolved. The CDR3 runs to 11 residues. Germline lookup yields CDR1 SGHNT and CDR2 YYREEE (reference sequence). V gave up 4 bases and J gave up 5 bases, with 6 bases separating them. CDR3 region: CASSLETEAFF. As DNA, the CDR3 is TGTGCCAGCAGCCTGGAAACTGAAGCTTTCTTT.

This rearrangement joins TRBV18 to TRBJ1-2, with D hard to call. Germline assignment: CDR1 KGHSH and CDR2 LQKENI. Trimming shortened V by 7 bases and J by 2 bases, and 20 bases separated the two germline ends. There are 16 residues in the CDR3. The CDR3: CASYDTYGELNYGYTF. The DNA of the CDR3 is TGTGCCAGCTACGACACCTACGGGGAGCTAAACTATGGCTACACCTTC.

V usage is TRBV11-3 and J usage is TRBJ2-2; a possible D gene is TRBD2 (6 bases). CDR3 length: 19 amino acids. Germline V gives CDR1 SGHNT, CDR2 YENEEA. Between the trimmed V and J ends, which lost 0 bases and 5 bases, there was a span of 22 bases. The CDR3 loop reads CASSLDLSREVPTTGELFF. The CDR3 DNA follows: TGTGCCAGCAGCTTAGATCTTTCGAGGGAGGTCCCCACAACCGGGGAGCTGTTTTTT.

This chain uses TRBV11-2 with TRBJ2-7, with D possibly TRBD1 on 6 matching bases. Germline CDR1 reads SGHAT; CDR2 reads FQNNGV. V was pared by 4 bases and J by 2 bases, with 6 bases between. The length of the CDR3 is 12 residues. CDR3 amino acids: CASSWGPYEQYF. The CDR3 region has the DNA TGTGCCAGCAGCTGGGGGCCCTACGAGCAGTACTTC.